These 8 T cell receptor beta chains came from one sample sequenced in a study of T-cell memory formation after mild COVID-19. In TCRdb, the 5' RACE reads were re-called with MiXCR into one record per CDR3 protein. Counted here are some 450,000 distinct CDR3 sequences, over 15% occurring once; the ten biggest clones make up around 8%. Sample: PBMCs or a T cell subset sorted from them (not recorded which). The receptors shown here come from an adult woman who had mild COVID-19 (a few samples of this study predate the infection). Cell type and time point are not known.

This clonotype was seen many times. The chain links TRBV12-3 or TRBV12-4 to TRBJ2-7; 13 bases agree with TRBD2. J gave up 4 bases and V 6 bases, and 3 bases lay outside the gene matches. The CDR3 is 14 residues long. The CDR3 bases are TGTGCCAGCAGCGGACTAGCGGGAGCTTACGAGCAGTACTTC. It specifies CASSGLAGAYEQYF.

This clonotype was seen only a few times. V gene TRBV5-6 combines with J gene TRBJ2-3; 7 nucleotides agree with TRBD2. The CDR3 has 17 residues. The germline gives CDR1 SGHDT, CDR2 YYEEEE. The trim removed 0 bases at V and 1 base at J, leaving 8 bases unmatched. In DNA, the CDR3 is TGTGCCAGCAGCTTGGACCCGGGACTACCCCGCACAGATACGCAGTATTTT. This encodes CASSLDPGLPRTDTQYF.

V usage is TRBV18 and J usage is TRBJ2-3; 11 nucleotides match TRBD2. V shed 2 bases, J shed 4 bases, and the junction held 5 bases outside the gene matches. Germline V lookup: CDR1 KGHSH, CDR2 LQKENI. The CDR3 covers 16 residues. CDR3 sequence reads: CASSPISGGAADTQYF. Here the CDR3 DNA reads TGTGCCAGCTCACCAATTAGCGGGGGGGCCGCAGATACGCAGTATTTT.

This clonotype was recorded a few times. The CDR3 spells CASTRTSGVYEQYF. In DNA, the CDR3 is TGTGCCAGCACCCGGACTAGCGGGGTCTACGAGCAGTACTTC. The chain is built from TRBV6-2 or TRBV6-3 and TRBJ2-7; 12 bases agree with TRBD2. The trim removed 7 bases at V and 3 bases at J, leaving 4 bases unmatched. CDR1 and CDR2 from the germline V gene are MNHEY and SVGEGT. The CDR3 covers 14 residues.

This clonotype was seen a few times. The rearrangement uses TRBV12-3 or TRBV12-4 and TRBJ1-2, with D unclear. CDR3 length: 12 residues. With 3 bases removed from V and 8 bases from J, the gap between germline ends came to 10 bases. The CDR3 DNA reads TGTGCCAGCAGTTTTGAATTGGGAGGCTACACCTTC. Translating it yields CASSFELGGYTF.

This clonotype was found a few times. The chain joins TRBV7-2 to TRBJ1-5; weak D call: TRBD1 (5 bases). Germline CDR1 reads SGHTA; CDR2 reads FQGNSA. This CDR3 comprises 14 residues. The V gene lost 5 bases and the J gene lost 3 bases, with 11 bases spanning the gap. Written as DNA, the CDR3 is TGTGCCAGCAGCACTGACAGCTACAATCAGCCCCAGCATTTT. It codes for CASSTDSYNQPQHF.

This clonotype was found a few times. V is TRBV2 and J is TRBJ1-6; no clear D. This CDR3 is built from 14 residues. CDR1 SNHLY and CDR2 FYNNEI come from the germline V gene. Trimming cost V 8 bases and J 8 bases, with 16 bases left between them. CDR3 coding DNA: TGTGCCAGCCTGAGCTGGGGTGGGGATTCACCCCTCCACTTT. Its protein product is CASLSWGGDSPLHF.

This clonotype has more than one count but fewer than ten. The rearrangement links TRBV10-3 to TRBJ2-5; unclear D gene. Germline-derived CDR1 and CDR2 are ENHRY and SYGVKD. The CDR3 runs 13 residues. The ends were cut back, 6 bases at V and 4 bases at J, with 12 bases in the middle. The CDR3 region is CAISPSGPETQYF. The CDR3 DNA follows: TGTGCCATCAGCCCGTCAGGACCAGAGACCCAGTACTTC.